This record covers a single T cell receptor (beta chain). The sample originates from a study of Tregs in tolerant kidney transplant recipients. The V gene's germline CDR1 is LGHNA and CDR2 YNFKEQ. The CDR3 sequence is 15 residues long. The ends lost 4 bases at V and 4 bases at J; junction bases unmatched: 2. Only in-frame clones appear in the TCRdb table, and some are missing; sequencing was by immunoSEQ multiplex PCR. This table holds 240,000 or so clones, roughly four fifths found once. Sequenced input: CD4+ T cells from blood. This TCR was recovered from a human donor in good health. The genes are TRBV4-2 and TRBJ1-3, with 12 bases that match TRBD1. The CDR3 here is CASSRGQGAGNTIYF. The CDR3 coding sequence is TGTGCCAGCAGCCGGGGACAGGGGGCCGGAAACACCATATATTTT.